This T cell receptor beta chain originates from a study of PD-1 blockade in mismatch repair-deficient tumors. Study background: All were previously treated, progressing patients with about 12 mismatch repair-deficient cancer types.

V was clipped by 2 bases and J by 3 bases, with 10 bases between them. This CDR3 region has 14 residues. The germline gives CDR1 SGHTA, CDR2 FQGNSA. Note on this clone: Its antigen is still unknown.

Overall study findings and caveats: After pembrolizumab, tumor-resident clones rose rapidly, then generally contracted before radiologic responses.

The repertoire was sequenced with immunoSEQ multiplex PCR; TCRdb's copy has only in-frame clones and lacks some. This repertoire shows roughly 50,000 clones, around 85% found once; its top ten account for less than 9%. Every patient had mismatch repair deficiency by PCR or immunohistochemistry. The rearrangement uses TRBV7-2 and TRBJ1-1; D not certain. The material was peripheral blood, obtained roughly 21 weeks after starting pembrolizumab. This receptor was obtained from an adult with mismatch repair-deficient cancer. CDR3 loop: CASSLTGGHTEAFF. As DNA, the CDR3 is TGTGCCAGCAGCTTAACGGGAGGTCACACTGAAGCTTTCTTT.